Following are 2 T cell receptor beta chains from one sample sequenced in a study of T cell responses to AZD1222 COVID-19 vaccine. The data were produced by immunoSEQ multiplex PCR, yet TCRdb's version contains in-frame clones alone and is incomplete. The sample shows some 90,000 clones, about 88% of them seen only once. This specimen consisted of peripheral blood, obtained on day 0 of AZD1222 vaccination. These receptor sequences come from an adult in good health.

The rearrangement joins TRBV2 to TRBJ2-2; 8 bases match TRBD2. This CDR3 contains 15 residues. J was trimmed by 6 bases and V by 7 bases; bases with no gene match: 10. Germline V gives CDR1 SNHLY, CDR2 FYNNEI. The CDR3 bases are TGTGCCAGCACCGAAGCTCTAGCGGGTGCCGGGGAGCTGTTTTTT. It is translated as CASTEALAGAGELFF.

This clone was seen a single time. V and J are TRBV20-1 and TRBJ2-1; D may be TRBD1 or TRBD2 (5 bases each). The CDR3 contains 17 residues. Trimming took off 6 bases at V and 0 bases at J, with 21 bases between the two ends. Looked up from germline, CDR1 is DFQATT and CDR2 is SNEGSKA (reference sequence). Written as DNA, the CDR3 is TGCAGTGCGAGTAGTTCCGGGGCGGAGTACTCCTACAATGAGCAGTTCTTC. Translating gives CSASSSGAEYSYNEQFF.